This TCR beta chain comes out of a study of T cell responses to AZD1222 COVID-19 vaccine. Study results and limitations: Among those given AZD1222, only 5 to 7 were seropositive at baseline. Vaccine-related CD4 TCRs covered spike, predominating at 160-218 and 743-854. Among the donors, most were white British and more were female, and clonal diversity was possibly underestimated. Spike-specific TCR breadth rose after two AZD1222 doses, and depth rose as well.

Assay used: immunoSEQ multiplex PCR; TCRdb lists only in-frame clones, some missing. The sample holds about 180,000 clones; approximately 90% are singletons and the top ten take 3.5% to 5.5%. This CDR3 comprises 15 residues. The trim removed 2 bases at V and 2 bases at J, leaving 2 bases unmatched. Germline CDR1 reads MNHEY; CDR2 reads SVGEGT. On this clone: Its antigen is unidentified.

Sequencing used peripheral blood, obtained 28 days after the second dose of the MenACWY control vaccine. The TCR sequence derives from an adult who received the MenACWY meningococcal vaccine as a control. The J gene is TRBJ2-5, the V gene TRBV6-2 or TRBV6-3, with 10 bases identical to TRBD1. CDR3 sequence (DNA): TGTGCCAGCAGTTACGGGACAGGGGAACAAGAGACCCAGTACTTC. As protein: CASSYGTGEQETQYF.